The next 18 T cell receptor beta chains were all read from a single sample in a study of control samples from healthy donors and cancer patients (dated by TCRdb to between 2020 and 2021). Libraries were made using the immunoSEQ multiplex PCR assay. TCRdb provides this immuneACCESS table in a form limited to in-frame rearrangements. Some clones are lacking; in checked studies, under half of them reflect an unresolved V gene, and why the rest are absent is not known. In all, the sample holds around 120,000 clones, and 80% to 90% of those were seen once. Of the sample, about 8.7% falls within the top ten clones. Sequencing used blood. The receptors here all came from a man aged 35 to 55 in good health.

This clone was recorded a few times. CDR3: CASSLDLWTDSYEQYF. CDR3 nucleotides: TGTGCCAGCAGCTTAGATCTTTGGACGGACTCCTACGAGCAGTACTTC. The chain couples TRBV7-2 to TRBJ2-7, with D unresolved. The germline CDR1 and CDR2 sequences are SGHTA and FQGNSA. V dropped 1 base and J dropped 0 bases, with 13 bases sitting between them. The CDR3 is 16 residues long.

The V gene is TRBV9, the J gene TRBJ2-1, with D perhaps TRBD1 (5 bases). Germline values: CDR1 SGDLS, CDR2 YYNGEE. V lost 0 bases and J 3 bases, leaving 13 bases between the germline ends. The CDR3 consists of 16 residues. CDR3 protein: CASSVGGGLRYNEQFF. The CDR3 DNA follows: TGTGCCAGCAGCGTAGGGGGCGGCTTACGCTACAATGAGCAGTTCTTC.

The V call is TRBV11-2, the J call TRBJ1-5; D call uncertain. V was trimmed by 4 bases and J by 3 bases, leaving 7 bases between them. The CDR3 loop spans 13 amino acids. From germline, CDR1 is SGHAT and CDR2 FQNNGV. This chain's CDR3 is CASSSAFNQPQHF. The CDR3 DNA follows: TGTGCCAGCAGCTCCGCATTCAATCAGCCCCAGCATTTT. The complete variable domain, with remaining parts taken from reference TRBV11-2 and TRBJ1-5, reads EAGVAQSPRYKIIEKRQSVAFWCNPISGHATLYWYQQILGQGPKLLIQFQNNGVVDDSQLPKDRFSAERLKGVDSTLKIQPAKLEDSAVYLCASSSAFNQPQHFGDGTRLSIL.

The V call is TRBV9, the J call TRBJ2-3; 8 nucleotides align to TRBD2. The CDR3 loop spans 23 amino acids. V dropped 4 bases and J dropped 2; count of bases not matched to a gene: 30. Germline CDR1 SGDLS, CDR2 YYNGEE. Written as DNA, the CDR3 is TGTGCCAGCAGCCTTGGGCCAGGGGCTTTAAACGCCCAGCGGGGGTTACCCACAGATACGCAGTATTTT. Its protein is CASSLGPGALNAQRGLPTDTQYF.

The rearrangement joins TRBV25-1 to TRBJ2-7; D tentatively fits TRBD1 or TRBD2 (5 bases each). CDR1 MGHDK and CDR2 SYGVNS come from the germline V gene. The V gene lost 3 bases and the J gene lost 7 bases, with 10 bases spanning the gap. The CDR3 length is 12 residues. CDR3 DNA: TGTGCCAGCAGTGACGGGGACGGGGAGCAGTACTTC. This translates into CASSDGDGEQYF.

This chain uses TRBV5-1 with TRBJ2-3, with D possibly being TRBD1 or TRBD2 (5 bases each). The CDR3 totals 18 residues. Trimming cost V 2 bases and J 2 bases, with 21 bases left between them. Per germline, CDR1 SGHRS and CDR2 YFSETQ. The CDR3 sequence is CASSFPSSGAEVTDTQYF. DNA for the CDR3: TGCGCCAGCAGCTTCCCCTCTTCCGGGGCGGAAGTCACAGATACGCAGTATTTT.

The rearrangement uses TRBV9 and TRBJ1-2; D may be TRBD1 (5 bases). Germline V gene data show CDR1 as SGDLS and CDR2 as YYNGEE. This CDR3 has 15 amino acids. V shed 0 bases and J shed 7 bases, with 16 bases lying between them. The CDR3 bases are TGTGCCAGCAGCGTAGAGACCGGGGCAATATTTGGCTACACCTTC. Translation: CASSVETGAIFGYTF.

The J gene is TRBJ2-1, the V gene TRBV29-1; perhaps TRBD2 as D (6 bases). Trimming stripped 4 bases from V and 7 bases from J, with 11 bases between. The CDR3 is made up of 12 amino acids. Germline V gene sequence: CDR1 SQVTM, CDR2 ANQGSEA. CDR3 loop: CSVVPGGNEQFF. The CDR3 region has the DNA TGCAGCGTTGTCCCCGGGGGTAATGAGCAGTTCTTC.

V gene TRBV30 combines with J gene TRBJ2-1, with D maybe TRBD1 (6 bases). In germline, CDR1 is GTSNPN, CDR2 SVGIG (reference sequence). This CDR3 contains 14 residues. With 0 bases removed from V and 2 bases from J, the gap between germline ends came to 8 bases. The CDR3 is CAWSVGDTYNEQFF. CDR3 DNA sequence: TGTGCCTGGAGTGTAGGGGACACCTACAATGAGCAGTTCTTC.

This chain links TRBV7-8 with TRBJ1-4, with 8 nucleotides matching TRBD1. This CDR3 has 17 amino acids. Per the germline V gene, CDR1 is SGHVS and CDR2 is FQNEAQ. J lost 3 bases, V lost 5 bases, and 11 bases had no gene match. For the CDR3, the DNA is TGTGCCAGCAGCCCCCGAGGACAGGGATATGCTAATGAAAAACTGTTTTTT. The encoded protein is CASSPRGQGYANEKLFF.

Of note for this clone: The sample carries other DNA sequences with the same CDR3. The V call is TRBV9, the J call TRBJ1-5; no clear D gene. The CDR3 consists of 13 residues. Trimming removed 1 base from V and 6 bases from J, with 8 bases in between. In germline, CDR1 is SGDLS, CDR2 YYNGEE. CDR3 in amino acids: CASSVSPGQPQHF. CDR3 nucleotide sequence: TGTGCCAGCAGCGTATCCCCGGGTCAGCCCCAGCATTTT.

This clone showed up just a few times. The rearrangement links TRBV11-2 to TRBJ2-1, with 13 bases that match TRBD2. Germline CDR1 is SGHAT and CDR2 is FQNNGV. The ends lost 5 bases at V and 3 bases at J; junction bases unmatched: 13. The CDR3 runs 19 residues. Here the CDR3 reads CASSEILGTSGAFYNEQFF. In DNA form, the CDR3 reads TGTGCCAGCAGCGAAATCCTCGGGACTAGCGGGGCGTTCTACAATGAGCAGTTCTTC.

The chain carries TRBV15 and TRBJ2-2, with D maybe TRBD1 (5 bases). The germline gives CDR1 LNHNV, CDR2 YYDKDF (reference sequence). This CDR3 is 15 amino acids long. The V end was cut by 0 bases, the J end by 4 bases, with 9 bases between. CDR3 amino acids: CATSRDQGSTGELFF. The CDR3 coding sequence is TGTGCCACCAGCAGAGATCAGGGCAGCACCGGGGAGCTGTTTTTT.

V usage is TRBV24-1 and J usage is TRBJ2-2, with 10 bases matching TRBD2. CDR1 KGHDR and CDR2 SFDVKD come from the germline V gene. The CDR3 sequence is 16 residues long. The J segment lost 7 bases and the V segment lost 1 base, leaving 5 bases of the junction unmatched. For the CDR3, the DNA is TGTGCCACCAGTGATTTAGCGGGGGGGCCCAACGGGGAGCTGTTTTTT. It translates to CATSDLAGGPNGELFF.

This rearrangement joins TRBV18 to TRBJ1-3; possible D gene TRBD1, 5 bases. This CDR3 region has 16 residues. The V and J ends lost 4 bases and 2 bases respectively, with 15 bases between them. Germline lookup yields CDR1 KGHSH and CDR2 LQKENI. In DNA, the CDR3 is TGTGCCAGCTCACAAGGACAAGGTGGCGCTGGAAACACCATATATTTT. Translation gives CASSQGQGGAGNTIYF.

This clone has more than one count but fewer than ten. The chain employs TRBV19 and TRBJ1-5; possible D gene TRBD1, 5 bases. Trimming removed 7 bases from V and 2 bases from J, with 12 bases in between. The CDR3 totals 14 residues. From germline, CDR1 is LNHDA and CDR2 SQIVND (reference sequence). DNA for the CDR3: TGTGCCAGTAACAACCAGGGCGGCAATCAGCCCCAGCATTTT. Translating gives CASNNQGGNQPQHF.

The rearrangement uses TRBV6-2 or TRBV6-3 and TRBJ2-7; 11 bases fit TRBD2. Per the germline V gene, CDR1 is MNHEY and CDR2 is SVGEGT. J gave up 4 bases and V 5 bases, and 4 bases lay outside the gene matches. The CDR3 runs to 14 residues. The CDR3 DNA sequence: TGTGCCAGCAGTGATAGCGGGGGGGCTTACGAGCAGTACTTC. It is translated as CASSDSGGAYEQYF.

This chain uses TRBV4-3 with TRBJ1-1; no firm D call. In germline, CDR1 is LGHNA, CDR2 YSLEER. V was pared by 3 bases and J by 3 bases, with 14 bases between. The CDR3 covers 15 residues. The CDR3 DNA follows: TGCGCCAGCAGCCATGGAGGAACAGCGCACACTGAAGCTTTCTTT. It encodes CASSHGGTAHTEAFF.